This T cell receptor beta chain was recovered during a study of cytomegalovirus exposure and HLA in healthy donors. General study results and limits: Overall, under 200 TCR beta chains were annotated as cytomegalovirus-associated.

In the PCR, 60 Vbeta and 13 Jbeta primers were used. As handled by the study authors: An analysis that came later counted some 81 million unique TCR beta chains, around 10 million shared. Assay used: immunoSEQ multiplex PCR; TCRdb lists only in-frame clones, some missing. That table furnishes V, J and clone size, whereas the DNA furnished D and trimming. In the table there are about 110,000 clones, 71% of which are singletons. Comment on this clone: As yet, its antigen is unknown.

The sequenced material came from PBMCs. The source of this sequence is a female donor in good health and CMV-seronegative.

In nucleotides, the CDR3 is TGCGCCAGCAGTGAGTCCCGACGGAGCGGGAGGACCAGGGGGCAGTTCTTC. As protein: CASSESRRSGRTRGQFF. This chain uses TRBV10-1 with TRBJ2-1; TRBD2 matches 9 bases. CDR3 size: 17 residues. The trim removed 0 bases at V and 12 bases at J, leaving 15 bases unmatched. CDR1 WNHNN and CDR2 SYGVQD come from the germline V gene (reference sequence).